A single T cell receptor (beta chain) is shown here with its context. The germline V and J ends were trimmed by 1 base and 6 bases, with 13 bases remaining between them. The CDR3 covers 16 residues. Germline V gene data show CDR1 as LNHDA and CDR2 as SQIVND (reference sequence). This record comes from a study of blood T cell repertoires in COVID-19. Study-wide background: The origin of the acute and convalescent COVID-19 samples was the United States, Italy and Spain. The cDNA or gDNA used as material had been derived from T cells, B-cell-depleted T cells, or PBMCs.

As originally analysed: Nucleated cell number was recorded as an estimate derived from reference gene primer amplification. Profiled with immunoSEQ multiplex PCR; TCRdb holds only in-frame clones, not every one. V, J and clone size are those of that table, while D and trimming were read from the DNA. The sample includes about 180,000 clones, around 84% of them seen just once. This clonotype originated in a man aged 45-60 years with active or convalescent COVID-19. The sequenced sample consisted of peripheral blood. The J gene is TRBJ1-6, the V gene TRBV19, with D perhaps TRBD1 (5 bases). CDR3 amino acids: CASSIADKRFNSPLHF. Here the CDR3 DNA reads TGTGCCAGTAGTATAGCGGACAAACGGTTTAATTCACCCCTCCACTTT. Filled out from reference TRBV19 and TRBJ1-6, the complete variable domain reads DGGITQSPKYLFRKEGQNVTLSCEQNLNHDAMYWYRQDPGQGLRLIYYSQIVNDFQKGDIAEGYSVSREKKESFPLTVTSAQKNPTAFYLCASSIADKRFNSPLHFGNGTRLTVT.